The entry that follows covers one T cell receptor beta chain sequence. The antigen this receptor binds is unknown. Per-base qualities were not stored, and no clone one base away is much larger. This record comes from a study of CD8+ T cells in alopecia areata (dated by TCRdb to the late 2010s). Turning to the overall study: In both human patients and the C3H/HeJ mouse model, the study applied high-throughput TCRbeta sequencing to look at T cell clonal expansion in alopecia areata. Scalp tissue and sorted CD4+ and CD8+ peripheral blood T cells from patchy and totalis/universalis alopecia areata patients and from healthy controls were covered by human TCRbeta sequencing. Scalp clonality was compared among normal scalp (n=4), patchy alopecia areata scalp (n=8), and alopecia totalis/universalis scalp (n=8). RNA was obtained with the PAXgene miRNA kit for fixed scalp, the miRNeasy kit for PBMCs, and the RNeasy kit for mouse skin. immunoSEQ multiplex PCR using 35 Vbeta forward primers and 13 Jbeta reverse primers was used to amplify TCRbeta CDR3 regions.

Lesional scalp punch biopsies and peripheral blood were obtained from alopecia areata patients. PBMCs were isolated by density centrifugation and stained for CD3, CD4 and CD8, after which CD4+ and CD8+ T cells were sorted on a FACSAria. As part of a multicenter biomarker study, untreated alopecia areata patients were recruited. In a handful of patients from the biomarker study, blood CD8+ T cells were sorted further into NKG2D-low and NKG2D-high fractions. V drops 3 bases and J drops 7 bases, leaving 16 bases in between. Taken from cysteine to phenylalanine, the CDR3 has 14 residues. Only the CDR3 DNA stays, 42 bases, in frame from base 1. CDR1 and CDR2, per the germline V gene (reference sequence), are MNHEY and SMNVEV. What the authors observed across the whole study: Scalp TCR repertoire analysis is complicated because resident alphabeta T cells in normal human skin are also sequenced, whereas mouse skin is dominated by gammadelta T cells. Lesional scalp, especially in alopecia totalis/universalis, showed higher clonality and more expanded CD8+ clones than normal scalp, suggesting antigenic drive. TCR sequences shared between patients were less clear than in mice, possibly partly because of HLA diversity in the patient population.

Library prep was done by the immunoSEQ multiplex PCR assay. To provide template for TCR sequencing, every sample had RNA extracted and reverse transcribed into cDNA. SuperScript III was used to make first-strand cDNA, primed with a 2:1 mix of oligo-dT and random hexamers. A synthetic immune receptor repertoire was used to gauge amplification bias, and whatever bias remained was removed computationally. Regarding the original processing steps: After raw reads were preprocessed to remove errors, the CDR3 was defined following IMGT conventions as running from the conserved cysteine to phenylalanine. Clonality was computed by normalizing Shannon entropy by log2 of the number of productive unique TCRs and subtracting the result from 1. Whether each scalp clone was CD4 or CD8 was inferred by checking scalp TCRbeta sequences against the CD4 and CD8 repertoires from sorted blood. Here the immuneACCESS table is served through TCRdb, limited to in-frame sequences with V and J called. Missing clones are a known gap in these copies; in checked studies unresolved V genes cover under half, and the rest lacks a known reason. The DNA was the basis for D and trimming; V, J and clone size are from that table. In all, the sample holds around 35,000 clones, and less than 70% of those were seen once. Almost 40% of the sample rests with the top ten.

This TCR derives from a human donor with alopecia areata. Sequenced: NKG2D-high CD8+ T cells sorted from blood. The cell subset or site label, as the study defines it: sorted CD8+ NKG2D-high blood T cells. The sequence joins TRBV27 to TRBJ2-7, with a weak D call of TRBD2 (6 bases match). CDR3 reads: CASSLAGPRREQYF. In nucleotide form, the sequence is TGTGCCAGCAGTTTGGCGGGACCCCGTCGAGAGCAGTACTTC.